The entry below describes one T cell receptor beta chain. The sample originates from a study of CD8 T cells in Susac syndrome. An amount of RNA that ranged from about 0.45 to 1 ug was reverse transcribed with random hexamers. The authors amplified TCR beta CDR3 across 54 Vbeta and 13 Jbeta using immunoSEQ multiplex PCR. Via MiXCR, TCRdb re-called the immunoSEQ multiplex PCR reads, giving one row per CDR3 protein. The sample contains more than 85,000 distinct CDR3 sequences, 90% to 98% of which appear only once. The V and J ends lost 5 bases and 1 base, in that order; junction bases with no gene match: 8. The CDR3 loop spans 16 amino acids. Germline lookup yields CDR1 SEHNR and CDR2 FQNEAQ (reference sequence). Sequencing of TCR beta, carried out with a high-throughput approach, was applied to CD8+ and CD4+ T cells from the blood. Healthy donors were controls matched for age and sex. While CD8+ and CD4+ T cells were isolated negatively, TEMRA cells were enriched by FACS.

V usage is TRBV7-9 and J usage is TRBJ1-1; TRBD1 agrees at 9 bases. The TCR originated in a human donor in good health. Sequencing was performed on CD4+ T cells from PBMCs. The CDR3 sequence: CASSRLRDRANTEAFF. The CDR3, as DNA: TGTGCCAGCAGCCGTCTTCGGGACAGGGCGAACACTGAAGCTTTCTTT.